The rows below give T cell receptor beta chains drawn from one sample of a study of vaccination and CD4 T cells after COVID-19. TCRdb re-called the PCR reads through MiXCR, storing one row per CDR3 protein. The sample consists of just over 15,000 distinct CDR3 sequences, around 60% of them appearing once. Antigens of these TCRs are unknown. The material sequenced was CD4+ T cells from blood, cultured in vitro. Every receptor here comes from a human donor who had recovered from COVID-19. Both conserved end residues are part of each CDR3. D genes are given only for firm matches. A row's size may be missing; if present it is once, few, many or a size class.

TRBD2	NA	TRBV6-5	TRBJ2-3	CASSYSLAALTDTQYF	TGTGCCAGCAGTTACTCACTAGCGGCGCTCACAGATACGCAGTATTTT
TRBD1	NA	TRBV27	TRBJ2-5	CASSHDRDKTQYF	TGTGCCAGCAGCCACGACAGGGACAAGACCCAGTACTTC
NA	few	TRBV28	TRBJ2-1	CASSNLSEQFF	TGTGCCAGCAGCAACCTAAGTGAGCAGTTCTTC
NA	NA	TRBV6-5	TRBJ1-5	CASSYSIPGSNSNHEPQHF	TGTGCCAGCAGTTACTCGATTCCAGGTAGTAATAGCAATCATGAGCCCCAGCATTTT
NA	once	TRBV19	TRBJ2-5	CASSIPGMSETQYF	TGTGCCAGTAGTATACCAGGGATGAGCGAGACCCAGTACTTC
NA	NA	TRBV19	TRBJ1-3	CASRLGGDGGNTIYF	TGTGCCAGTAGACTCGGGGGTGACGGTGGAAACACCATATATTTT
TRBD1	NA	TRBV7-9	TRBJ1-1	CASSPGGVGVGAEAFF	TGTGCCAGCAGCCCAGGGGGGGTGGGGGTCGGAGCTGAAGCTTTCTTT
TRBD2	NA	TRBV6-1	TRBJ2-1	CASMTSGINNEQFF	TGCGCCAGCATGACTAGCGGGATTAACAATGAGCAGTTCTTC
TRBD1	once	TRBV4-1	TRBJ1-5	CASSRLPGQGNQPQHF	TGCGCCAGCAGCCGCTTACCGGGACAGGGCAATCAGCCCCAGCATTTT
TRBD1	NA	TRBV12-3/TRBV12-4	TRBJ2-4	CASSRPLTGPKNIQYF	TGTGCCAGCAGCCGGCCTTTGACAGGGCCCAAAAACATTCAGTACTTC
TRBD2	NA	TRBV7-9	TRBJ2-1	CASSLGTSGNSYNEQFF	TGTGCCAGCAGCTTAGGGACTAGCGGGAACTCCTACAATGAGCAGTTCTTC
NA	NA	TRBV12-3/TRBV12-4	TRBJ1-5	CASRLGRQAHQPQHF	TGTGCCAGCAGACTAGGTAGACAGGCGCATCAGCCCCAGCATTTT
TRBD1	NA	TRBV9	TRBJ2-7	CASSSRWTGDNEQYF	TGTGCCAGCAGCTCTAGGTGGACAGGGGACAACGAGCAGTACTTC
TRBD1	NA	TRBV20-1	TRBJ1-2	CSARGTDRAPQGLYGYTF	TGCAGTGCTAGAGGGACGGACAGGGCCCCCCAAGGGCTCTATGGCTACACCTTC
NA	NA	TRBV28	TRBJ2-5	CASSSSSGSEETQYF	TGTGCCAGCAGTTCCTCTTCCGGGTCCGAGGAGACCCAGTACTTC
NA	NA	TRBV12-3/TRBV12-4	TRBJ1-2	CASSLALRGYTF	TGTGCCAGCAGTTTAGCGCTCAGGGGCTACACCTTC
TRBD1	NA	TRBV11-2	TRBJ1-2	CASSRVGQANTNYGYTF	TGTGCCAGCAGCCGAGTCGGACAGGCGAACACTAACTATGGCTACACCTTC
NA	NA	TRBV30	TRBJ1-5	CAWSVRGPGHRSNQPQHF	TGTGCCTGGAGTGTACGGGGCCCGGGACACCGCAGCAATCAGCCCCAGCATTTT
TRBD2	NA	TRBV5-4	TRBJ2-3	CASRAGTTSTDTQYF	TGTGCCAGCAGGGCCGGGACTACTAGCACAGATACGCAGTATTTT
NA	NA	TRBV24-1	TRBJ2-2	CATSDSRIGELFF	TGTGCCACCAGTGACAGCAGGATAGGGGAGCTGTTTTTT
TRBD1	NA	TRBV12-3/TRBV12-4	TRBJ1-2	CASSLGAGQDHLNYGYTF	TGTGCCAGCAGTTTGGGGGCGGGACAGGACCACCTTAACTATGGCTACACCTTC
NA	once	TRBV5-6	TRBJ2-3	CASSWDDTDTQYF	TGTGCCAGCAGCTGGGACGACACAGATACGCAGTATTTT
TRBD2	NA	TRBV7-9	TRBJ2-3	CASSLTSGRPTDTQYF	TGTGCCAGCAGCTTAACTAGCGGACGACCCACAGATACGCAGTATTTT
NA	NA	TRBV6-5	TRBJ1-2	CASSYSTLGQYGYTF	TGTGCCAGCAGTTACTCGACCTTAGGACAGTATGGCTACACCTTC
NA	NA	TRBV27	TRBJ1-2	CASSLSPRNNYGYTF	TGTGCCAGCAGTTTATCCCCACGGAATAACTATGGCTACACCTTC
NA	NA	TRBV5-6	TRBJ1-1	CASSLDSGRGTEAFF	TGTGCCAGCAGCTTGGACTCTGGGCGGGGGACTGAAGCTTTCTTT
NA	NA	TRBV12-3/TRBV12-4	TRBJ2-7	CASSSMGGGTLPLEQYF	TGTGCCAGCAGTTCTATGGGAGGCGGGACTCTCCCCCTCGAGCAGTACTTC
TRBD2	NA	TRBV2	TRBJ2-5	CASRGTSGVGETQYF	TGTGCCAGCCGGGGAACTAGCGGGGTTGGGGAGACCCAGTACTTC
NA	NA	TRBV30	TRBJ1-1	CAWRGDTGAFF	TGTGCCTGGAGGGGGGACACTGGAGCTTTCTTT
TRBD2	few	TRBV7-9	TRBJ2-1	CASSFGTSGLYNEQFF	TGTGCCAGCAGCTTCGGGACTAGCGGGCTATACAATGAGCAGTTCTTC
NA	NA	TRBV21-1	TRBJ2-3	CASSKFKRGCTDTQYF	TGTGCCAGCAGCAAATTCAAGCGGGGGTGCACAGATACGCAGTATTTT
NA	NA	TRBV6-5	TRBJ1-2	CASSYGYVAGRNYGYTF	TGTGCCAGCAGTTACGGATACGTGGCTGGAAGAAACTATGGCTACACCTTC
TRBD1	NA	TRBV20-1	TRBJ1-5	CSAGQGQYSNQPQHF	TGCAGTGCTGGCCAGGGACAGTATAGCAATCAGCCCCAGCATTTT
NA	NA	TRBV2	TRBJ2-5	CASSEVGGQTQYF	TGTGCCAGCAGTGAAGTAGGGGGACAGACCCAGTACTTC
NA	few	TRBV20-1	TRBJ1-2	CSAPGGDPNYGYTF	TGCAGTGCCCCCGGGGGGGATCCTAACTATGGCTACACCTTC
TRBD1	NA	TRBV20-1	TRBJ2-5	CSASHDREKEAQYF	TGCAGTGCTAGTCACGACAGGGAAAAGGAGGCCCAGTACTTC
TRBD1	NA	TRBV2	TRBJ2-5	CASRDRGERETQYF	TGTGCCAGCAGGGACAGGGGCGAGAGGGAGACCCAGTACTTC